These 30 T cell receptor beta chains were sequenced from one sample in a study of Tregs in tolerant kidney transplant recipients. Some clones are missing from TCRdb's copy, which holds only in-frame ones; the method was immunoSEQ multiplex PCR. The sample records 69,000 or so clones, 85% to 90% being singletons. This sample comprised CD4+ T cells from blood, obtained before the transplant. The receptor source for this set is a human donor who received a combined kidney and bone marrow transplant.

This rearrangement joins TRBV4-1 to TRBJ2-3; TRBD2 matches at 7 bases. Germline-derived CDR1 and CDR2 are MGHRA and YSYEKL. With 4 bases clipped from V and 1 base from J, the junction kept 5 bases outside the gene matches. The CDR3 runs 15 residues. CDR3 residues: CASSPQAGGTDTQYF. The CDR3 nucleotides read TGCGCCAGCAGCCCACAGGCGGGAGGCACAGATACGCAGTATTTT.

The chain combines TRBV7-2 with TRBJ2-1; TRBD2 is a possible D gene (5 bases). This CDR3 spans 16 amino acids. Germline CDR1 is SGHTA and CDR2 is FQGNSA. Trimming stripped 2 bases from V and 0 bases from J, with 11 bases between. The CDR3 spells CASSLWGASSYNEQFF. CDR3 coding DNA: TGTGCCAGCAGCTTATGGGGAGCAAGCTCCTACAATGAGCAGTTCTTC.

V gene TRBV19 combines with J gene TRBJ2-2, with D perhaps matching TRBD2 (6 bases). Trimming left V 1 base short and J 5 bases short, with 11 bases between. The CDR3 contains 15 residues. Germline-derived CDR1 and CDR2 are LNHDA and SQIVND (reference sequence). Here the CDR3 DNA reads TGTGCCAGTAGTATAGCGGGAGTAAAGACCGGGGAGCTGTTTTTT. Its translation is CASSIAGVKTGELFF.

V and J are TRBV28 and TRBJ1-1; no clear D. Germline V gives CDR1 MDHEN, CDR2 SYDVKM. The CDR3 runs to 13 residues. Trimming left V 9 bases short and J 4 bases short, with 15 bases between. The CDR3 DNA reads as TGTGCCAGTGGCTCCCGGGAAGTCACTGAAGCTTTCTTT. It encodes CASGSREVTEAFF.

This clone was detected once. In DNA form, the CDR3 reads TGTGCCAGCAGCTCCCCGGTCGGGGATACGCAGTATTTT. Translation: CASSSPVGDTQYF. J is TRBJ2-3 and V is TRBV7-9; D not certain. Germline CDR1 reads SEHNR; CDR2 reads FQNEAQ (reference sequence). This CDR3 is built from 13 residues. Trimming stripped 4 bases from V and 6 bases from J, with 11 bases between.

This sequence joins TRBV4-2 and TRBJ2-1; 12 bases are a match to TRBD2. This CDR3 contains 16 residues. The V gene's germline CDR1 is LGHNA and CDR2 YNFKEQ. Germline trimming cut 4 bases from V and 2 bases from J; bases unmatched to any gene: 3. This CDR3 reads CASSPGLAGTYNEQFF. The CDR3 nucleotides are TGTGCCAGCAGCCCGGGACTAGCGGGCACCTACAATGAGCAGTTCTTC.

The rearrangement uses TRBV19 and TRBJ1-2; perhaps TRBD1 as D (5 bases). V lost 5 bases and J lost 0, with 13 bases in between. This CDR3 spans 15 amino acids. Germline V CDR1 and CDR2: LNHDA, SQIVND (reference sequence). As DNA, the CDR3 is TGTGCCAGTAGTGTCGACAGAGACTCTAACTATGGCTACACCTTC. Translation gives CASSVDRDSNYGYTF.

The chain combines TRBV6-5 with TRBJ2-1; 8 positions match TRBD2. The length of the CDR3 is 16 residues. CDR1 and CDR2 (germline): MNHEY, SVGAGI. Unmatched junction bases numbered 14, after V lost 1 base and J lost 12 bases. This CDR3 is CASSYFVREENPRQFF. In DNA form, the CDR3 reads TGTGCCAGCAGTTACTTTGTGCGGGAGGAAAATCCCAGGCAGTTCTTC.

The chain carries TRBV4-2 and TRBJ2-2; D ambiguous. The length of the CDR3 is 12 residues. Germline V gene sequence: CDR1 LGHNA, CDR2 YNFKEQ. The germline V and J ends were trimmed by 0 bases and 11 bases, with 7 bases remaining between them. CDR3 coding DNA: TGTGCCAGCAGCCAAGATAGAAGTGAGCTGTTTTTT. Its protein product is CASSQDRSELFF.

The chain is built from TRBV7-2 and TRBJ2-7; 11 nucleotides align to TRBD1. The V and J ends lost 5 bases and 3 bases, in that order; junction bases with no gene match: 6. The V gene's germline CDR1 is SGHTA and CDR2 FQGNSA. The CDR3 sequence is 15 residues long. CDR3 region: CASSPGGTGGYEQYF. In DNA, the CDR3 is TGTGCCAGCAGCCCAGGAGGGACAGGGGGCTACGAGCAGTACTTC.

For the CDR3, the DNA is TGTGCCAGCAGTGAATCGGGGGGGGGCAATCAGCCCCAGCATTTT. Protein: CASSESGGGNQPQHF. The chain is built from TRBV2 and TRBJ1-5; tentatively, D is TRBD1 (5 bases). The CDR3 spans 15 residues. V dropped 2 bases and J dropped 2 bases, with 10 bases sitting between them. CDR1 is SNHLY, CDR2 FYNNEI, per germline. Variable domain in full (rest from reference TRBV2 and TRBJ1-5): EPEVTQTPSHQVTQMGQEVILRCVPISNHLYFYWYRQILGQKVEFLVSFYNNEISEKSEIFDDQFSVERPDGSNFTLKIRSTKLEDSAMYFCASSESGGGNQPQHFGDGTRLSIL.

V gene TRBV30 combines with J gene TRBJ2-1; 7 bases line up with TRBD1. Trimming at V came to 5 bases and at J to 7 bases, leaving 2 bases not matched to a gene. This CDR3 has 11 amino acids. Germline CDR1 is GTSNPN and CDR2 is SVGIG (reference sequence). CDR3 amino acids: CAWEQGNEQFF. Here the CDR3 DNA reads TGTGCCTGGGAACAGGGGAATGAGCAGTTCTTC.

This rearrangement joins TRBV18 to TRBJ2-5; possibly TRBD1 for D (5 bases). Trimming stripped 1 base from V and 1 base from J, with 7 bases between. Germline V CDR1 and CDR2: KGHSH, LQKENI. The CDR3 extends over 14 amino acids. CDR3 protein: CASSPLTGQETQYF. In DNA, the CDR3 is TGTGCCAGCTCACCACTTACAGGCCAAGAGACCCAGTACTTC. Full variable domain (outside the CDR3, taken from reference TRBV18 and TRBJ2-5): NAGVMQNPRHLVRRRGQEARLRCSPMKGHSHVYWYRQLPEEGLKFMVYLQKENIIDESGMPKERFSAEFPKEGPSILRIQQVVRGDSAAYFCASSPLTGQETQYFGPGTRLLVL.

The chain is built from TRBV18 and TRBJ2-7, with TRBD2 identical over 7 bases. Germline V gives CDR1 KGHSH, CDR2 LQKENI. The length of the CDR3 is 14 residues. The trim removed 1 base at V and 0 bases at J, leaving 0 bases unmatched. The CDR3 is CASSPREGSYEQYF. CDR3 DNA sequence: TGTGCCAGCTCACCACGGGAGGGCTCCTACGAGCAGTACTTC.

The CDR3 here is CASSRTGDEQYF. CDR3 bases: TGTGCCAGCAGTAGGACAGGGGACGAGCAGTACTTC. The chain has TRBV5-4 and TRBJ2-7, with TRBD1 identical over 9 bases. CDR1 and CDR2 from the germline V gene are SGHNT and YYREEE (reference sequence). Trimming took 5 bases from V and 5 from J; bases not matched to a gene: 2. The CDR3 runs 12 residues.

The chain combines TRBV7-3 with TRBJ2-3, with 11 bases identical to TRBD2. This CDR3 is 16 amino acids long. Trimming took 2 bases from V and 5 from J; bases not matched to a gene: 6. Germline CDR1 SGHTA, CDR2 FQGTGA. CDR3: CASSLGVLAGVDTQYF. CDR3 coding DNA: TGTGCCAGCAGCTTAGGGGTACTAGCGGGAGTAGATACGCAGTATTTT. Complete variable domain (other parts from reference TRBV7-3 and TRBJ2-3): GAGVSQTPSNKVTEKGKYVELRCDPISGHTALYWYRQSLGQGPEFLIYFQGTGAADDSGLPNDRFFAVRPEGSVSTLKIQRTERGDSAVYLCASSLGVLAGVDTQYFGPGTRLTVL.

This chain's CDR3 is CASSLEMTRGNTIYF. Here the CDR3 DNA reads TGTGCCAGCAGCTTAGAAATGACCAGGGGAAACACCATATATTTT. The chain combines TRBV11-2 with TRBJ1-3, with D hard to call. Trimming left V 0 bases short and J 4 bases short, with 10 bases between. CDR3 size: 15 residues. Germline values: CDR1 SGHAT, CDR2 FQNNGV.

DNA for the CDR3: TGTGCCTGGAGTGTCGGGGGGCCCTTAGCCAAAAACATTCAGTACTTC. Amino acid sequence: CAWSVGGPLAKNIQYF. This chain uses TRBV30 with TRBJ2-4; TRBD2 might be the D (7 bases). Looked up from germline, CDR1 is GTSNPN and CDR2 is SVGIG (reference sequence). Trimming took off 0 bases at V and 0 bases at J, with 12 bases between the two ends. This CDR3 has 16 amino acids.

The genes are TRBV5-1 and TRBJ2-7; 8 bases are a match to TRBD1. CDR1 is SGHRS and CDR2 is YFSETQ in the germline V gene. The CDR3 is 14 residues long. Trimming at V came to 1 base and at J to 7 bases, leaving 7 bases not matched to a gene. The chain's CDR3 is CASSLLSGGWEQYF. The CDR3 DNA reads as TGCGCCAGCAGCTTGTTGTCAGGGGGCTGGGAGCAGTACTTC.

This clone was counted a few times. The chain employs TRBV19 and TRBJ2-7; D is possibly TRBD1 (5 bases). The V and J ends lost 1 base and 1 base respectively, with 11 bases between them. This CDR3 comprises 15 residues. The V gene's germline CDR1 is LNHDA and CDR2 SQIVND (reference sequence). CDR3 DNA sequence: TGTGCCAGTAGTATAGGCCGGACATATTCCTACGAGCAGTACTTC. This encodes CASSIGRTYSYEQYF.

In DNA form, the CDR3 reads TGTGCCAGCAGTAAAAGACAATACGGGGTGACTAATGAAAAACTGTTTTTT. Translated, it gives CASSKRQYGVTNEKLFF. The chain joins TRBV28 to TRBJ1-4; no clear D gene. This CDR3 has 17 amino acids. V was shortened by 5 bases and J by 2 bases, with 18 bases between the two germline ends. CDR1 and CDR2 from the germline V gene are MDHEN and SYDVKM. The complete variable domain, with remaining parts taken from reference TRBV28 and TRBJ1-4, reads DVKVTQSSRYLVKRTGEKVFLECVQDMDHENMFWYRQDPGLGLRLIYFSYDVKMKEKGDIPEGYSVSREKKERFSLILESASTNQTSMYLCASSKRQYGVTNEKLFFGSGTQLSVL.

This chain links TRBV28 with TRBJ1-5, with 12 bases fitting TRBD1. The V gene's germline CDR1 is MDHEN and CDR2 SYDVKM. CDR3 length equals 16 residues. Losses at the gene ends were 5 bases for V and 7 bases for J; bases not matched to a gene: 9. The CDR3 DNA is TGTGCCAGCAGTGAGACCGGGACAGGGGGCGGGCAGCCCCAGCATTTT. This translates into CASSETGTGGGQPQHF.

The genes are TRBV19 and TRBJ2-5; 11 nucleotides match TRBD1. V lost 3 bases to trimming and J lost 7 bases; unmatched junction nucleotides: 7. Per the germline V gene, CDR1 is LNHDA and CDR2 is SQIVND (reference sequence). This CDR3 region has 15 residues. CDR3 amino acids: CASSMPGTGGRTQYF. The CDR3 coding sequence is TGTGCCAGTAGTATGCCCGGGACAGGGGGTCGGACCCAGTACTTC. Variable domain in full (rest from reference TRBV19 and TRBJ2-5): DGGITQSPKYLFRKEGQNVTLSCEQNLNHDAMYWYRQDPGQGLRLIYYSQIVNDFQKGDIAEGYSVSREKKESFPLTVTSAQKNPTAFYLCASSMPGTGGRTQYFGPGTRLLVL.

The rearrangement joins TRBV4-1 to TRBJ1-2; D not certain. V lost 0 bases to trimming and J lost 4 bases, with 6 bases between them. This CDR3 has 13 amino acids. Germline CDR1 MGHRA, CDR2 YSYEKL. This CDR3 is CASSQERFYGYTF. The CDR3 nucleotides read TGCGCCAGCAGCCAAGAACGGTTCTATGGCTACACCTTC.

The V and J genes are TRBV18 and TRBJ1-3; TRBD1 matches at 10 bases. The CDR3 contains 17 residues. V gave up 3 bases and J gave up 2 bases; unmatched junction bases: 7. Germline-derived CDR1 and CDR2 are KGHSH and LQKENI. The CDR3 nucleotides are TGTGCCAGCTCACCGCAGTTCGGGACAGGGGCTGGAAACACCATATATTTT. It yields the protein CASSPQFGTGAGNTIYF.

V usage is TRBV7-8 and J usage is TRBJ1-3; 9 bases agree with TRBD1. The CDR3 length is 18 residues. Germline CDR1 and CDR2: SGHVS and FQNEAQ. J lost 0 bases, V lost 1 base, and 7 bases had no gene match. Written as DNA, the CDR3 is TGTGCCAGCAGCTTAGATTCGACAGGGGGGACCTCTGGAAACACCATATATTTT. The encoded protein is CASSLDSTGGTSGNTIYF.

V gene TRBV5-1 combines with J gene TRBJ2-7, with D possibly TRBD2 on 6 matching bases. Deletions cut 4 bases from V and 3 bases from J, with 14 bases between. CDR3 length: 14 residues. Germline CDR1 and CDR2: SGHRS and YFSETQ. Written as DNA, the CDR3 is TGCGCCAGCAGCGCCTTATCGGGAGACTACGAGCAGTACTTC. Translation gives CASSALSGDYEQYF.

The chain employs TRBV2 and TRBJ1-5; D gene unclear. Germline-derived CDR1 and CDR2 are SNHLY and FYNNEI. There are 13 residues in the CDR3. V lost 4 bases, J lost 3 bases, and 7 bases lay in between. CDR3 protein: CASSVSVNQPQHF. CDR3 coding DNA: TGTGCCAGCAGTGTTTCAGTCAATCAGCCCCAGCATTTT.

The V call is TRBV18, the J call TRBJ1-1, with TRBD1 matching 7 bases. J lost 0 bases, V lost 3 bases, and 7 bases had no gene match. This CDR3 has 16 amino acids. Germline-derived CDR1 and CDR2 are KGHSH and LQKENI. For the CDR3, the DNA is TGTGCCAGCTCACCTACCCTGACAGGGCTGAACACTGAAGCTTTCTTT. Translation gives CASSPTLTGLNTEAFF.

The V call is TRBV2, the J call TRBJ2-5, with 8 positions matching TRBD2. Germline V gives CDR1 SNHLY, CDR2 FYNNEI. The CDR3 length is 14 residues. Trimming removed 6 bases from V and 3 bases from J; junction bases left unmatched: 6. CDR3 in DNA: TGTGCCAGCAGGTTAGCGGGGTATGAAGAGACCCAGTACTTC. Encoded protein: CASRLAGYEETQYF.